These 23 T cell receptor beta chains originate from one sample sequenced in a study of T cells in Graves' hyperthyroidism and ophthalmopathy. Amplification of TCR beta CDR3 regions was performed using RNA transcripts as template. A first-round RT-PCR of the TCR CDR3 used the HTBI primer set. TCRdb called the multiplex PCR reads again in MiXCR, with one record for every CDR3 protein. Of approximately 430,000 distinct CDR3 sequences listed, about 15% are singletons. Sequencing was carried out using blood. These receptors were taken from a woman between 18 and 30 years old with Graves' hyperthyroidism.

In its sample, this clonotype was seen many times. This chain links TRBV6-5 with TRBJ1-1, with unresolved D. The CDR3 is 14 residues long. Germline lookup yields CDR1 MNHEY and CDR2 SVGAGI. V lost 0 bases and J lost 4, with 9 bases in between. In DNA form, the CDR3 reads TGTGCCAGCAGTTACTCCGGACTCTTCACTGAAGCTTTCTTT. This encodes CASSYSGLFTEAFF.

At least ten counts were recorded for this clonotype. The chain couples TRBV3-1 to TRBJ1-1; D gene unclear. The germline V and J ends were trimmed by 3 bases and 0 bases, with 2 bases remaining between them. The V gene's germline CDR1 is LGHDT and CDR2 YNNKEL (reference sequence). The CDR3 runs to 12 residues. Here the CDR3 DNA reads TGTGCCAGCAGCCAGTTGAACACTGAAGCTTTCTTT. Translating it yields CASSQLNTEAFF.

The chain is built from TRBV11-2 and TRBJ2-1; 11 bases match TRBD2. V was clipped by 4 bases and J by 5 bases; unmatched bases: 10. In germline, CDR1 is SGHAT, CDR2 FQNNGV. This CDR3 has 17 residues. The CDR3 nucleotides are TGTGCCAGCAGCTCGGGGGTACTAGCGGGGGCCCACAATGAGCAGTTCTTC. Translation: CASSSGVLAGAHNEQFF. Full variable domain (outside the CDR3, taken from reference TRBV11-2 and TRBJ2-1): EAGVAQSPRYKIIEKRQSVAFWCNPISGHATLYWYQQILGQGPKLLIQFQNNGVVDDSQLPKDRFSAERLKGVDSTLKIQPAKLEDSAVYLCASSSGVLAGAHNEQFFGPGTRLTVL.

This clonotype was counted many times. This chain joins TRBV12-3 or TRBV12-4 and TRBJ2-5, with D possibly being TRBD2 (7 bases). This CDR3 contains 14 residues. Trimming shortened V by 6 bases and J by 7 bases, and 18 bases separated the two germline ends. Here the CDR3 DNA reads TGTGCCAGCAGGATAGGGGGGGGCGTAGTGACCCAGTACTTC. Translating it yields CASRIGGGVVTQYF.

This clonotype was seen ten or more times. The gene calls are TRBV20-1 and TRBJ2-7; 8 nucleotides match TRBD1. Germline V lookup: CDR1 DFQATT, CDR2 SNEGSKA (reference sequence). The CDR3 loop spans 16 amino acids. Trimming removed 2 bases from V and 1 base from J; junction bases left unmatched: 10. CDR3 in DNA: TGCAGTGCTAGACGCGGACAGGGCCCAAGTTCCTACGAGCAGTACTTC. Amino acid sequence: CSARRGQGPSSYEQYF.

Many counts were recorded for this clonotype. This rearrangement joins TRBV28 to TRBJ1-2; 10 positions agree with TRBD1. Germline CDR1 reads MDHEN; CDR2 reads SYDVKM. The junction had 9 bases not matched to a gene; V was cut back by 5 bases and J by 3 bases. The CDR3 length is 16 residues. The CDR3: CASSKDRGWGDYGYTF. CDR3 bases: TGTGCCAGCAGTAAGGACAGGGGGTGGGGAGACTATGGCTACACCTTC.

This clonotype turned up a few times. The chain links TRBV29-1 to TRBJ2-2; tentative D call: TRBD2 (6 bases). The CDR3 totals 13 residues. Deletions cut 6 bases from V and 6 bases from J, with 14 bases between. Looked up from germline, CDR1 is SQVTM and CDR2 is ANQGSEA. The CDR3 DNA follows: TGCAGCGTCGGCACTAGCTATTCCGGGGAGCTGTTTTTT. Translated: CSVGTSYSGELFF.

V usage is TRBV25-1 and J usage is TRBJ2-3; the D is unclear. The germline gives CDR1 MGHDK, CDR2 SYGVNS. This CDR3 is 11 amino acids long. Trimming took off 7 bases at V and 9 bases at J, with 11 bases between the two ends. The CDR3 nucleotides read TGTGCCAGCACAAAGGGCAGGACGCAGTATTTT. This gives the protein CASTKGRTQYF.

As to this clonotype: The junction does not match germline at one end; this may be a read error. The CDR3 loop is CASSLDSSQPQHF. The CDR3 coding sequence is TGTGCCAGCAGCTTGGACAGCAGTCAGCCCCAGCATTTT. The J gene is TRBJ1-5, the V gene TRBV11-2, with D possibly being TRBD1 (6 bases). This CDR3 contains 13 residues. Germline V lookup: CDR1 SGHAT, CDR2 FQNNGV.

CDR3 region: CASSSGGGGLAASETQYF. For the CDR3, the DNA is TGTGCCAGCAGCTCCGGGGGAGGGGGACTAGCGGCCTCGGAGACCCAGTACTTC. The gene calls are TRBV7-2 and TRBJ2-5; 11 bases match TRBD2. The CDR3 is 18 amino acids. Trimming at V came to 4 bases and at J to 5 bases, leaving 15 bases not matched to a gene. Germline V CDR1 and CDR2: SGHTA, FQGNSA.

The rearrangement joins TRBV24-1 to TRBJ1-1; D gene unclear. The V end was cut by 3 bases, the J end by 11 bases, with 12 bases between. Germline CDR1 KGHDR, CDR2 SFDVKD. The CDR3 sequence is 12 residues long. CDR3 DNA: TGTGCCACCAGTGATGGGCCCTTCGGGGCTTTCTTT. Amino acid sequence: CATSDGPFGAFF.

The genes are TRBV6-1 and TRBJ2-5, with TRBD2 as a possible D gene (7 bases). Trimming shortened V by 6 bases and J by 5 bases, and 16 bases separated the two germline ends. Germline CDR1 is MNHNS and CDR2 is SASEGT. This CDR3 has 14 residues. DNA of the CDR3: TGTGCCAGCAGGACTGGGGGGGGCCGGGAGACCCAGTACTTC. It translates to CASRTGGGRETQYF.

This clonotype was seen at least ten times. A junction end diverges from the germline sequence, so it may reflect a read error. CDR3 nucleotides: TGTGCCAACAGTTTAGCTACCGGGACAGGGTCTGGCTACACCTTC. Residues: CANSLATGTGSGYTF. The V gene is TRBV28, the J gene TRBJ1-2, with 9 bases fitting TRBD1. The CDR3 has 15 amino acids. Germline V lookup: CDR1 MDHEN, CDR2 SYDVKM.

Comment on this clonotype: This could be a read error, since a much larger clone is one nucleotide away. The CDR3 DNA reads TGTGCCAGCAGCCGCCCATACAATGAGCAGTTCTTC. It translates to CASSRPYNEQFF. This chain links TRBV11-2 with TRBJ2-1; D gene unclear. In germline, CDR1 is SGHAT, CDR2 FQNNGV. The V and J ends lost 5 bases and 4 bases respectively, with 6 bases between them. This CDR3 contains 12 residues.

This clonotype was picked up many times. V gene TRBV6-2 or TRBV6-3 combines with J gene TRBJ2-7; perhaps TRBD1 as D (6 bases). V lost 8 bases, J lost 3 bases, and 14 bases lay in between. This CDR3 spans 13 amino acids. CDR1 is MNHEY, CDR2 SVGEGT, per germline. The CDR3: CASDRAGVYEQYF. CDR3 DNA: TGTGCCAGCGACCGGGCAGGGGTCTACGAGCAGTACTTC.

The rearrangement joins TRBV29-1 to TRBJ2-1, with D unclear. V lost 7 bases and J 3 bases, leaving 13 bases between the germline ends. Germline CDR1 reads SQVTM; CDR2 reads ANQGSEA. This CDR3 contains 13 residues. The CDR3, as DNA: TGCAGCGCCTCTAAAGGCAACTACAATGAGCAGTTCTTC. This sequence encodes CSASKGNYNEQFF.

This clonotype was seen many times. The chain couples TRBV5-4 to TRBJ1-5; D ambiguous. The CDR3 sequence is 13 residues long. CDR1 SGHNT and CDR2 YYREEE come from the germline V gene (reference sequence). Between the trimmed V and J ends, which lost 7 bases and 2 bases, there was a span of 10 bases. The CDR3 is CASGPYGNQPQHF. The DNA of the CDR3 is TGTGCCAGCGGGCCGTATGGCAATCAGCCCCAGCATTTT.

At least ten counts were recorded for this clonotype. The chain has TRBV20-1 and TRBJ2-1, with D possibly being TRBD2 (6 bases). There are 15 residues in the CDR3. CDR1 and CDR2 (germline): DFQATT, SNEGSKA (reference sequence). V was pared by 6 bases and J by 3 bases, with 18 bases between. The CDR3 sequence is CSAAHLLAHYNEQFF. The CDR3 DNA is TGCAGTGCAGCCCACCTGCTAGCGCACTACAATGAGCAGTTCTTC.

This clonotype occurred a few times. The chain has TRBV7-2 and TRBJ2-2; 12 positions match TRBD2. Germline V gene lookup returns CDR1 SGHTA and CDR2 FQGNSA. V shed 5 bases and J 5 bases; nucleotides not matched to a gene: 9. The CDR3 is made up of 17 amino acids. CDR3: CASSPWTSGDATGELFF. The CDR3 nucleotides are TGTGCCAGCAGCCCCTGGACTAGCGGGGACGCAACCGGGGAGCTGTTTTTT.

The rearrangement joins TRBV19 to TRBJ1-5; tentatively, D is TRBD1 (5 bases). V lost 4 bases and J lost 7, with 11 bases in between. Looked up from germline, CDR1 is LNHDA and CDR2 is SQIVND (reference sequence). This CDR3 contains 13 residues. The CDR3 sequence is CASSTDSGQPQHF. CDR3 DNA sequence: TGTGCCAGTAGTACCGACAGTGGACAGCCCCAGCATTTT.

CDR3 amino acids: CASSHTRDRSSYEQYF. In DNA, the CDR3 is TGTGCCAGCAGCCACACACGGGACAGGAGCTCCTACGAGCAGTACTTC. The rearrangement uses TRBV4-2 and TRBJ2-7; 8 positions match TRBD1. The CDR3 contains 16 residues. The germline V gene encodes CDR1 LGHNA and CDR2 YNFKEQ. With 3 bases clipped from V and 0 bases from J, the junction kept 7 bases outside the gene matches.

This clonotype was seen many times. The chain employs TRBV14 and TRBJ2-1, with D perhaps given as TRBD1 or TRBD2 (5 bases each). Germline CDR1 and CDR2: SGHDN and FVKESK. The CDR3 is made up of 13 amino acids. Trimming removed 1 base from V and 9 bases from J, with 10 bases in between. The CDR3 DNA is TGTGCCAGCAGCCAAGCAAGAGGGGCTGAGCAGTTCTTC. Its protein is CASSQARGAEQFF.

Notes on this clonotype: Being one base from a much bigger clone, this may be a read error. The chain has TRBV12-3 or TRBV12-4 and TRBJ2-3; possible D gene TRBD2, 6 bases. V lost 7 bases and J lost 0, with 14 bases in between. CDR3 length equals 15 residues. This CDR3 is CASITAGLSTDTQYF. CDR3 nucleotide sequence: TGTGCCAGCATTACAGCGGGCCTTAGCACAGATACGCAGTATTTT.